This T cell receptor (beta chain) is drawn from a study of cytomegalovirus exposure and HLA in healthy donors. Study as a whole: A prior study identified 120 million or so unique TCR beta sequences from about 180 million T cells. Clustering assigned about 79% of the approximately 370 genotyped donors to the Caucasian-associated ancestry cluster.

The PCR employed 60 Vbeta primers together with 13 Jbeta primers. Profiling relied on immunoSEQ multiplex PCR, and the TCRdb table lists in-frame clones only, not all of them. This table has fewer than 100,000 clones, 70% to 80% appearing once. CDR1 is GTSNPN, CDR2 SVGIG, per germline (reference sequence). With 3 bases removed from V and 1 base from J, the gap between germline ends came to 10 bases. This CDR3 spans 14 amino acids. This clone was detected only once. The TCR sequence derives from a man aged 35 to 55 in good health and CMV-seronegative. This rearrangement joins TRBV30 to TRBJ1-3; D is unclear. Sequencing input: PBMCs. CDR3 amino acids: CAWRGRTSGNTIYF. DNA for the CDR3: TGTGCCTGGAGGGGCCGGACTTCTGGAAACACCATATATTTT.